The next 9 T cell receptor beta chains were all read from a single sample in a study of CD8 T cells in ankylosing spondylitis. TCRdb re-analysed the 5' RACE reads in MiXCR, keeping a single row per CDR3 protein. Here the sample spans 200,000 to 300,000 distinct CDR3 sequences, over 7% being singletons. Material for sequencing was blood, either unsorted or a sorted T cell fraction (not recorded which). The source of these receptors is a female donor with ankylosing spondylitis or in good health (not recorded which).

The sample holds many counts of this clonotype. The CDR3 DNA follows: TGCAGCGGGGGGGATGACCCTGTGCAGCCCCAGCATTTT. It is translated as CSGGDDPVQPQHF. V usage is TRBV29-1 and J usage is TRBJ1-5; TRBD1 is a possible D gene (5 bases). This CDR3 comprises 13 residues. Trimming left V 7 bases short and J 7 bases short, with 17 bases between. The germline V gene encodes CDR1 SQVTM and CDR2 ANQGSEA.

The rearrangement joins TRBV3-1 to TRBJ2-5, with 10 bases identical to TRBD2. From germline, CDR1 is LGHDT and CDR2 YNNKEL (reference sequence). This CDR3 has 15 amino acids. Trimming at V came to 7 bases and at J to 4 bases, leaving 9 bases not matched to a gene. The CDR3 DNA follows: TGTGCCAGCACCGAATCTAGCGGGAGAAGAGAGACCCAGTACTTC. This translates into CASTESSGRRETQYF.

This clonotype has a count of ten or more. V is TRBV7-2 and J is TRBJ1-1; D perhaps matches TRBD1 (5 bases). Germline values: CDR1 SGHTA, CDR2 FQGNSA. The CDR3 consists of 12 residues. Trimming removed 4 bases at V and 6 bases at J, with 9 bases between. CDR3 sequence: CASSSLGAEAFF. DNA of the CDR3: TGTGCCAGCAGCTCATTGGGGGCTGAAGCTTTCTTT. The variable domain in full, completed from reference TRBV7-2 and TRBJ1-1, reads GAGVSQSPSNKVTEKGKDVELRCDPISGHTALYWYRQSLGQGLEFLIYFQGNSAPDKSGLPSDRFSAERTGGSVSTLTIQRTQQEDSAVYLCASSSLGAEAFFGQGTRLTVV.

This clonotype was recorded at least ten times. The gene calls are TRBV7-8 and TRBJ1-3; D is undetermined. The CDR3 is 16 amino acids. Trimming stripped 2 bases from V and 0 bases from J, with 11 bases between. The germline V gene has CDR1 SGHVS and CDR2 FQNEAQ. The CDR3 coding sequence is TGTGCCAGCAGCTTAAGTTGGGATCACTCTGGAAACACCATATATTTT. Protein: CASSLSWDHSGNTIYF.

This clonotype was detected many times. The chain couples TRBV20-1 to TRBJ2-1; no firm D call. The CDR3 loop spans 11 amino acids. Trimming shortened V by 3 bases and J by 10 bases, and 10 bases separated the two germline ends. Germline V lookup: CDR1 DFQATT, CDR2 SNEGSKA (reference sequence). This chain's CDR3 is CSASTGLEQFF. CDR3 nucleotide sequence: TGCAGTGCTAGCACGGGTCTGGAGCAGTTCTTC.

This clonotype was seen repeatedly, ten times or more. The V gene is TRBV20-1, the J gene TRBJ2-7, with 9 bases matching TRBD1. CDR1 DFQATT and CDR2 SNEGSKA come from the germline V gene (reference sequence). With V trimmed by 6 bases and J by 2 bases, 5 bases remained unmatched. CDR3 length: 13 residues. This CDR3 reads CSAIRQGAYEQYF. The CDR3 nucleotides are TGCAGTGCAATTAGACAGGGGGCCTACGAGCAGTACTTC.

This clonotype was observed many times. The gene calls are TRBV7-2 and TRBJ1-5; D remains unclear. V lost 5 bases, J lost 6 bases, and 8 bases lay in between. CDR1 is SGHTA and CDR2 is FQGNSA in the germline V gene. The CDR3 length is 12 residues. CDR3 sequence reads: CASSRPGQPQHF. The CDR3 coding sequence is TGTGCCAGCAGCCGGCCGGGTCAGCCCCAGCATTTT. Using reference TRBV7-2 and TRBJ1-5 for the parts outside the CDR3, the full variable domain is GAGVSQSPSNKVTEKGKDVELRCDPISGHTALYWYRQSLGQGLEFLIYFQGNSAPDKSGLPSDRFSAERTGGSVSTLTIQRTQQEDSAVYLCASSRPGQPQHFGDGTRLSIL.

In this sample, this clonotype turned up many times. V gene TRBV12-3 or TRBV12-4 combines with J gene TRBJ2-5, with TRBD1 as a possible D gene (6 bases). Trimming cost V 3 bases and J 3 bases, with 17 bases left between them. This CDR3 is built from 16 residues. The CDR3 loop reads CASSFLLEGVEETQYF. The CDR3 DNA follows: TGTGCCAGCAGTTTCCTCCTAGAGGGGGTTGAAGAGACCCAGTACTTC.

This clonotype came up many times. V usage is TRBV12-3 or TRBV12-4 and J usage is TRBJ2-1; D remains unclear. CDR3 length equals 12 residues. Trimming took 1 base from V and 6 from J, leaving 4 bases between them. CDR3 protein: CASSLDPNEQFF. DNA for the CDR3: TGTGCCAGCAGTTTAGACCCCAATGAGCAGTTCTTC.